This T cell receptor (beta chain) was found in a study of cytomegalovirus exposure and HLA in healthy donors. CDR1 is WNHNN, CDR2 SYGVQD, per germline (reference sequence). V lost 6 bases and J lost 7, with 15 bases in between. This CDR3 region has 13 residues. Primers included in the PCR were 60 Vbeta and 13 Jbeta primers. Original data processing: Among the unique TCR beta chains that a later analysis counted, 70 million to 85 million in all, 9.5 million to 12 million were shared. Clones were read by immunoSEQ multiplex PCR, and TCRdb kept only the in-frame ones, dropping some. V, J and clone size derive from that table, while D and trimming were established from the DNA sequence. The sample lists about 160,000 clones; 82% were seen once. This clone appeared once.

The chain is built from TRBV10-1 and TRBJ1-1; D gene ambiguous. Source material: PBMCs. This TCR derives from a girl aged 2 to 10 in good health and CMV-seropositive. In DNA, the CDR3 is TGCGCCAGCAGAGAAGATTCGGCAGGTGAAGCTTTCTTT. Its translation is CASREDSAGEAFF.